These 2 T cell receptor beta chains were all obtained from the same sample, sequenced in a study of vaccination effects on CD4 cells after COVID-19. Antigen-specific CD4+ T cell clonotypes were called by their expansion after viral peptide-pool culture in ViraFEST. Researchers isolated CD4+ T cells once roughly ten days of culture had elapsed. Vaccination of participants consisted of two doses of either the BNT162b2 or mRNA-1273 vaccine. The method was immunoSEQ multiplex PCR; TCRdb's version includes in-frame clones alone and lacks a portion of them. The table lists tens of thousands of clones, over 60% of them singletons. The antigens for these receptors are not known. Sequencing used CD4+ T cells from PBMCs cultured with HCoV-OC43 spike peptides, obtained after COVID-19 vaccination. This sample's subset: HCoV-OC43 spike overlapping peptide pool stimulation. The receptors derive from a human donor who received a COVID-19 vaccine.

The chain uses TRBV19 and TRBJ1-1; TRBD1 matches at 7 bases. The CDR3 is 16 residues long. V gave up 5 bases and J gave up 7 bases; unmatched junction bases: 16. Germline V gene data show CDR1 as LNHDA and CDR2 as SQIVND (reference sequence). DNA of the CDR3: TGTGCCAGTAGTGTGCGACAGGGACGCCTATTTGGTGAAGCTTTCTTT. Protein sequence: CASSVRQGRLFGEAFF.

The chain couples TRBV4-1 to TRBJ2-3, with no clear D. V shed 0 bases and J shed 7 bases, with 11 bases lying between them. The CDR3 consists of 14 residues. Looked up from germline, CDR1 is MGHRA and CDR2 is YSYEKL. CDR3 residues: CASSQDMGLHTQYF. As DNA, the CDR3 is TGCGCCAGCAGCCAAGATATGGGTCTCCATACGCAGTATTTT.